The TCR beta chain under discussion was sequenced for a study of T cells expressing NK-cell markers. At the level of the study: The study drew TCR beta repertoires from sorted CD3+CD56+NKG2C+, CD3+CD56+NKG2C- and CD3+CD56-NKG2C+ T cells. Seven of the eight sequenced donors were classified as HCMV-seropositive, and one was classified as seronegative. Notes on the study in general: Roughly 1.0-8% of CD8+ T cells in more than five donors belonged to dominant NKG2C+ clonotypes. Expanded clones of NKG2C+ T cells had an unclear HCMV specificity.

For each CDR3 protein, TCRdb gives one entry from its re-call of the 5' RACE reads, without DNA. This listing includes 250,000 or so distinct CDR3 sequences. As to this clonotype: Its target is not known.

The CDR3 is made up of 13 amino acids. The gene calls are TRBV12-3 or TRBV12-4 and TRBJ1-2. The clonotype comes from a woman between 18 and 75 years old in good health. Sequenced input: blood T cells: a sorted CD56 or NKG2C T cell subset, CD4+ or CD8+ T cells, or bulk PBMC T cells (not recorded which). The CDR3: CASSRTPNYGYTF.